These 18 T cell receptor beta chains came from one sample sequenced in a study of blood T cell repertoires in COVID-19. The data were produced by immunoSEQ multiplex PCR, yet TCRdb's version contains in-frame clones alone and is incomplete. The repertoire holds around 260,000 clones, with 89% as singletons. What was sequenced was peripheral blood. The receptor set was obtained from a woman in her forties who had recovered from COVID-19.

The chain has TRBV28 and TRBJ2-1; no definite D call. The CDR3 length is 12 residues. The germline V gene has CDR1 MDHEN and CDR2 SYDVKM. Trimming took off 1 base at V and 7 bases at J, with 5 bases between the two ends. The CDR3 spells CASSLLRNEQFF. DNA for the CDR3: TGTGCCAGCAGTTTATTGCGTAATGAGCAGTTCTTC.

The chain recombines TRBV2 with TRBJ2-3, with 10 bases matching TRBD2. From germline, CDR1 is SNHLY and CDR2 FYNNEI. Trimming cost V 9 bases and J 2 bases; bases outside gene matches: 11. The CDR3 has 16 residues. The CDR3 sequence is CASKLLAGGATDTQYF. CDR3 DNA sequence: TGTGCCAGTAAGCTTTTAGCGGGAGGTGCCACAGATACGCAGTATTTT.

V is TRBV2 and J is TRBJ2-3, with TRBD1 matching 7 bases. This CDR3 is 16 amino acids long. In germline, CDR1 is SNHLY, CDR2 FYNNEI. Germline trimming cut 4 bases from V and 3 bases from J; bases unmatched to any gene: 10. As DNA, the CDR3 is TGTGCCAGCAGTGTCCTCCAAACAGGGGTTACAGATACGCAGTATTTT. Amino acid sequence: CASSVLQTGVTDTQYF. The full variable domain, rest sourced from reference TRBV2 and TRBJ2-3, is EPEVTQTPSHQVTQMGQEVILRCVPISNHLYFYWYRQILGQKVEFLVSFYNNEISEKSEIFDDQFSVERPDGSNFTLKIRSTKLEDSAMYFCASSVLQTGVTDTQYFGPGTRLTVL.

There are a few counts of this clone. The V and J genes are TRBV18 and TRBJ2-2; 8 positions match TRBD2. This CDR3 comprises 15 residues. Germline V lookup: CDR1 KGHSH, CDR2 LQKENI. The V gene end was trimmed by 3 bases and the J gene end by 4 bases; junction bases not matched to a gene: 4. The CDR3: CASSPRTSRTGELFF. The CDR3 DNA reads as TGTGCCAGCTCACCCCGGACTAGCCGCACCGGGGAGCTGTTTTTT.

The V gene is TRBV5-4, the J gene TRBJ2-3; the match to TRBD2 covers 7 bases. Germline CDR1 SGHNT, CDR2 YYREEE (reference sequence). The CDR3 length is 15 residues. Trimming cost V 4 bases and J 0 bases; bases outside gene matches: 5. CDR3 protein: CASSTLAESTDTQYF. As DNA, the CDR3 is TGTGCCAGCAGCACGCTAGCGGAAAGCACAGATACGCAGTATTTT.

The chain recombines TRBV2 with TRBJ2-5; 7 nucleotides line up with TRBD1. With V trimmed by 7 bases and J by 3 bases, 5 bases remained unmatched. Germline-derived CDR1 and CDR2 are SNHLY and FYNNEI. The CDR3 length is 13 residues. The CDR3 sequence: CASTLDREETQYF. CDR3 DNA: TGTGCCAGCACCTTAGACAGGGAAGAGACCCAGTACTTC.

The J gene is TRBJ2-1, the V gene TRBV11-1, with D perhaps TRBD2 (5 bases). The germline V gene has CDR1 SGHAT and CDR2 FQDESV (reference sequence). The CDR3 consists of 13 residues. Trimming shortened V by 3 bases and J by 8 bases, and 11 bases separated the two germline ends. The CDR3 loop is CASSFWRRDEQFF. The CDR3 region has the DNA TGTGCCAGCAGCTTTTGGAGGCGTGATGAGCAGTTCTTC.

The CDR3, as DNA: TGTGCCAGCAGCCACTCCCGGGACAATGGACTCTATAATTCACCCCTCCACTTT. Translating it yields CASSHSRDNGLYNSPLHF. The rearrangement uses TRBV6-4 and TRBJ1-6; tentatively, D is TRBD1 (6 bases). The CDR3 has 18 residues. Trimming removed 6 bases at V and 3 bases at J, with 21 bases between. CDR1 is MRHNA and CDR2 is SNTAGT in the germline V gene.

V and J are TRBV3-1 (or the pseudogene TRBV3-2) and TRBJ2-7; 7 bases agree with TRBD2. The J segment lost 3 bases and the V segment lost 4 bases, leaving 0 bases of the junction unmatched. Germline V lookup: CDR1 LGHDT, CDR2 YNNKEL (reference sequence). This CDR3 region has 12 residues. Here the CDR3 reads CASSRDYYEQYF. The CDR3 DNA sequence: TGTGCCAGCAGCCGGGACTACTACGAGCAGTACTTC.

The rearrangement joins TRBV27 to TRBJ2-5; TRBD2 aligns across 8 bases. V shed 7 bases and J 5 bases; nucleotides not matched to a gene: 21. The CDR3 spans 18 residues. Germline loops: CDR1 MNHEY, CDR2 SMNVEV (reference sequence). CDR3 sequence (DNA): TGTGCCAGCAAAGTGTTGGGTTCCAAAAGCGGGAGTCGGGAGACCCAGTACTTC. It is translated as CASKVLGSKSGSRETQYF.

The chain employs TRBV11-2 and TRBJ1-1; D gene ambiguous. The V and J ends lost 1 base and 2 bases respectively, with 8 bases between them. CDR1 and CDR2 (germline): SGHAT, FQNNGV. The CDR3 is 14 amino acids. The CDR3 region has the DNA TGTGCCAGCAGCTTAGTGGAGGGAAACACTGAAGCTTTCTTT. Protein: CASSLVEGNTEAFF. The full variable domain, in which reference TRBV11-2 and TRBJ1-1 provide the parts outside the CDR3, is EAGVAQSPRYKIIEKRQSVAFWCNPISGHATLYWYQQILGQGPKLLIQFQNNGVVDDSQLPKDRFSAERLKGVDSTLKIQPAKLEDSAVYLCASSLVEGNTEAFFGQGTRLTVV.

The chain combines TRBV7-6 with TRBJ2-3; 7 bases line up with TRBD2. This CDR3 has 17 residues. Germline V gene lookup returns CDR1 SGHVS and CDR2 FNYEAQ. Trimming at V came to 1 base and at J to 0 bases, leaving 7 bases not matched to a gene. DNA for the CDR3: TGTGCCAGCAGCTTAGGCTTACTAGCGACTAGCACAGATACGCAGTATTTT. As protein: CASSLGLLATSTDTQYF. The full variable domain, in which reference TRBV7-6 and TRBJ2-3 provide the parts outside the CDR3, is GAGVSQSPRYKVTKRGQDVALRCDPISGHVSLYWYRQALGQGPEFLTYFNYEAQQDKSGLPNDRFSAERPEGSISTLTIQRTEQRDSAMYRCASSLGLLATSTDTQYFGPGTRLTVL.

The CDR3, as DNA: TGTGCCAGCAGTCCTGCACTAGCAACCGGGGAGCTGTTTTTT. Translating it yields CASSPALATGELFF. The chain couples TRBV6-5 to TRBJ2-2; weak D call: TRBD2 (6 bases). The CDR3 is 14 residues long. Per germline, CDR1 MNHEY and CDR2 SVGAGI. Trimming took off 5 bases at V and 5 bases at J, with 12 bases between the two ends.

This chain joins TRBV7-2 and TRBJ2-2, with 9 bases identical to TRBD2. Germline values: CDR1 SGHTA, CDR2 FQGNSA. Unmatched junction bases numbered 10, after V lost 0 bases and J lost 5 bases. The CDR3 runs to 18 residues. The CDR3 DNA is TGTGCCAGCAGCTTAGCGGTCGGGACTAGCCCTAGGACCGGGGAGCTGTTTTTT. Encoded protein: CASSLAVGTSPRTGELFF.

A word on this clone: At one end the junction does not follow the germline gene, possibly because of a read error. The chain is built from TRBV10-3 and TRBJ1-5, with 7 nucleotides matching TRBD1. CDR1 is ENHRY, CDR2 SYGVKD, per germline. This CDR3 has 14 amino acids. CDR3 sequence reads: CAIGEGAKSQPQHF. CDR3 bases: TGTGCCATCGGTGAGGGGGCGAAGAGTCAGCCCCAGCATTTT.

This chain uses TRBV7-2 with TRBJ1-6; 7 nucleotides match TRBD1. Germline CDR1 SGHTA, CDR2 FQGNSA. The CDR3 totals 15 residues. V was pared by 6 bases and J by 5 bases, with 7 bases of the junction left unmatched. The CDR3 DNA is TGTGCCAGCAGTCTGGACAGGCCTAATAATTCACCCCTCCACTTT. Protein sequence: CASSLDRPNNSPLHF.

The chain is built from TRBV7-9 and TRBJ2-5, with TRBD1 matching over 7 bases. V gave up 4 bases and J gave up 5 bases; unmatched junction bases: 10. This CDR3 region has 15 residues. Germline values: CDR1 SEHNR, CDR2 FQNEAQ (reference sequence). In nucleotides, the CDR3 is TGTGCCAGCAGCTCACAGGACAGGAGTTGGGAGACCCAGTACTTC. The encoded protein is CASSSQDRSWETQYF.

The chain recombines TRBV7-9 with TRBJ2-1; 7 bases fit TRBD1. The CDR3 totals 15 residues. CDR1 is SEHNR and CDR2 is FQNEAQ in the germline V gene (reference sequence). V was pared by 3 bases and J by 2 bases, with 4 bases of the junction left unmatched. The chain's CDR3 is CASSFRDRPYNEQFF. The CDR3 DNA follows: TGTGCCAGCAGCTTCCGGGACAGACCCTACAATGAGCAGTTCTTC.